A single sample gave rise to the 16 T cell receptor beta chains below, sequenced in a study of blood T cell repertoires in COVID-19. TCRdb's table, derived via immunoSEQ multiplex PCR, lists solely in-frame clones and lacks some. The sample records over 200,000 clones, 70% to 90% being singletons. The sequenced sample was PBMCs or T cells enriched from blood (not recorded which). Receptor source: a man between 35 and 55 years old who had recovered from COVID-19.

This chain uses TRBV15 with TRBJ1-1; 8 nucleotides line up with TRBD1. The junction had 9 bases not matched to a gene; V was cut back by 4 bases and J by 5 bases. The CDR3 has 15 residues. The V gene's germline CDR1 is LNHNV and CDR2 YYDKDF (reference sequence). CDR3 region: CATSIYGQGVTEAFF. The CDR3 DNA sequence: TGTGCCACCAGCATCTACGGACAGGGTGTAACTGAAGCTTTCTTT.

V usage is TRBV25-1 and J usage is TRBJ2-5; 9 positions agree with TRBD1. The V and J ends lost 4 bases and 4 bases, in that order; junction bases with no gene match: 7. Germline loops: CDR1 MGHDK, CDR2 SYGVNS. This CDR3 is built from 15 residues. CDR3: CASSAGQGFRETQYF. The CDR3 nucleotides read TGTGCCAGCAGTGCGGGACAGGGATTCCGAGAGACCCAGTACTTC.

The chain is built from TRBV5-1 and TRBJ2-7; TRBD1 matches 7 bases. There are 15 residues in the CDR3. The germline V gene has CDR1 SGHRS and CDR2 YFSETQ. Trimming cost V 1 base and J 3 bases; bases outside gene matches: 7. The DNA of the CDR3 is TGCGCCAGCAGCTTGAACCAGGGGGATCGCTACGAGCAGTACTTC. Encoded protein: CASSLNQGDRYEQYF.

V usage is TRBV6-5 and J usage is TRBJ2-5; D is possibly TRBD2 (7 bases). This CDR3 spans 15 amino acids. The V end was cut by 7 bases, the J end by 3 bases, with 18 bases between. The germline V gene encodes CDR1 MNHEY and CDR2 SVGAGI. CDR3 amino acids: CASTTGWGGKETQYF. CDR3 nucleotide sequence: TGTGCCAGCACCACGGGTTGGGGGGGCAAAGAGACCCAGTACTTC.

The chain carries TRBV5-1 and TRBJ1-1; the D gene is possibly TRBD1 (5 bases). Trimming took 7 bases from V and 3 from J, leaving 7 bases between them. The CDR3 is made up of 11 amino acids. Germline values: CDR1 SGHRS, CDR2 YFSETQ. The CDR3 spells CASGGDTEAFF. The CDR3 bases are TGCGCCAGCGGGGGGGACACTGAAGCTTTCTTT.

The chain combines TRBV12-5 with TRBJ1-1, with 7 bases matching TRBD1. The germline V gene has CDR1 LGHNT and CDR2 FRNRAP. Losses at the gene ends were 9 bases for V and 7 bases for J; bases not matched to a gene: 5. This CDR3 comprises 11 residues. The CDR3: CASGQAYEAFF. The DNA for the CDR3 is TGTGCTAGCGGACAGGCCTATGAAGCTTTCTTT.

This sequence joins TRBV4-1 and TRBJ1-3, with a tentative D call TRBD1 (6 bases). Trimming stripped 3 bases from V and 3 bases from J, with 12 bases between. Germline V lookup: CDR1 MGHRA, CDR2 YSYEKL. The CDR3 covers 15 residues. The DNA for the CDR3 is TGCGCCAGCAGCCAGAACAGGGCGAATGGAAACACCATATATTTT. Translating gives CASSQNRANGNTIYF.

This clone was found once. The CDR3 nucleotides are TGTGCCAGCAGTCGACAGGGTGCAGATACGCAGTATTTT. Protein sequence: CASSRQGADTQYF. The chain combines TRBV3-1 (or the pseudogene TRBV3-2) with TRBJ2-3; TRBD1 matches 7 bases. The CDR3 consists of 13 residues. Germline V gene sequence: CDR1 LGHDT, CDR2 YNNKEL (reference sequence). The ends lost 6 bases at V and 4 bases at J; junction bases unmatched: 4.

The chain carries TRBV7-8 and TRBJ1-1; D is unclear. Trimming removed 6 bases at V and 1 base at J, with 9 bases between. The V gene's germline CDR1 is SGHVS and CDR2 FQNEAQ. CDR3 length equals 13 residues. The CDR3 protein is CASRRVQNTEAFF. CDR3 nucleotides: TGTGCCAGCAGACGAGTACAGAACACTGAAGCTTTCTTT. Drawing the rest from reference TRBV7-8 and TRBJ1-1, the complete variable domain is GAGVSQSPRYKVAKRGQDVALRCDPISGHVSLFWYQQALGQGPEFLTYFQNEAQLDKSGLPSDRFFAERPEGSVSTLKIQRTQQEDSAVYLCASRRVQNTEAFFGQGTRLTVV.

The CDR3 DNA follows: TGTGCCAGCCGCGGGCTAGCGGGTTACGAGCAGTACTTC. Protein sequence: CASRGLAGYEQYF. This chain joins TRBV27 and TRBJ2-7; 8 nucleotides agree with TRBD2. The germline gives CDR1 MNHEY, CDR2 SMNVEV (reference sequence). CDR3 size: 13 residues. With 8 bases clipped from V and 4 bases from J, the junction kept 7 bases outside the gene matches.

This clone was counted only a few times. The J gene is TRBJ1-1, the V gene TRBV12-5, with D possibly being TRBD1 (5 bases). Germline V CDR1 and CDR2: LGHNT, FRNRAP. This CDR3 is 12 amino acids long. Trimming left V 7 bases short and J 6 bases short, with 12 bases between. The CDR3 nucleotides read TGTGCTAGTGCCCTGAGCAGGGCTGAAGCTTTCTTT. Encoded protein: CASALSRAEAFF.

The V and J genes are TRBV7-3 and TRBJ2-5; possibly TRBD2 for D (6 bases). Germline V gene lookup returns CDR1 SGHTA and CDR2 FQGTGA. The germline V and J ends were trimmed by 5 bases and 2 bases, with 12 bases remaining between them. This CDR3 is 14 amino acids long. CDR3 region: CASSLGGIQETQYF. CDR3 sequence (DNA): TGTGCCAGCAGCCTGGGGGGAATACAAGAGACCCAGTACTTC.

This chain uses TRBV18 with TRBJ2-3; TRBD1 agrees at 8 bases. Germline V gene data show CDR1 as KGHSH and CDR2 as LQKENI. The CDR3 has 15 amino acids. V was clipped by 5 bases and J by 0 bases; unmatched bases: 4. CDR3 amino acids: CASSLRQGSTDTQYF. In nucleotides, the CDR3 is TGTGCCAGCTCATTACGACAGGGGAGCACAGATACGCAGTATTTT.

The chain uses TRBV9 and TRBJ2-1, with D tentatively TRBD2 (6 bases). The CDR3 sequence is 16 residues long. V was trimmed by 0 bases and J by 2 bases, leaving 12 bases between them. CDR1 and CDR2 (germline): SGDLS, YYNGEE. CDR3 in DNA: TGTGCCAGCAGCGTAGTTCCCGGGGGTCCCTACAATGAGCAGTTCTTC. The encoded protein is CASSVVPGGPYNEQFF.

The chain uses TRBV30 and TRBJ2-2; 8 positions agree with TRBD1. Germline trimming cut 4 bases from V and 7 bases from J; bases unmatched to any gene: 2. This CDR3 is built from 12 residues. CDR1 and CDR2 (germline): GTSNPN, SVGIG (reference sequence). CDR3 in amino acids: CAWTQGGGELFF. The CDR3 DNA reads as TGTGCCTGGACACAGGGGGGCGGGGAGCTGTTTTTT.

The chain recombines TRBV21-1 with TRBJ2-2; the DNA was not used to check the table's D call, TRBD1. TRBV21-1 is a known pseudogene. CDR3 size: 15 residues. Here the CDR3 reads CASSRARASTGELFF. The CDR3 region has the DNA TGTGCCAGCAGCAGGGCCAGGGCTAGCACCGGGGAGCTGTTTTTT.